This is a list of T cell receptor beta chains from one sample in a study of regulatory T cells in long-lasting Graves disease. TCRdb called the multiplex PCR reads again in MiXCR, with one record for every CDR3 protein. The sample shows roughly 300,000 distinct CDR3 sequences, 20% of them seen only once. Sequences were derived from peripheral blood mononuclear cells (PBMCs), sampled when the disease was refractory, from a patient treated with antithyroid drugs. The receptors shown here come from a female donor with Graves disease. Each CDR3 is given with its conserved first and last residue. A D gene is named only where the DNA matches it firmly. For some rows the clone size is stated as once, few or many, or as a class when expanded; others skip it.

CDR3 DNA | CDR3 protein | J gene | clone size | D gene | V gene
TGTGCCAGCTTGGGACTAGGTTTCTACAATGAGCAGTTCTTC | CASLGLGFYNEQFF | TRBJ2-1 | - | TRBD2 | TRBV2
TGTGCCAGCAGATATACCGGGGCAACCAATCAGCCCCAGCATTTT | CASRYTGATNQPQHF | TRBJ1-5 | many | - | TRBV28
TGTGCCAGCGAGTCACGGCAGGCCTATGGCTACACCTTC | CASESRQAYGYTF | TRBJ1-2 | many | - | TRBV2
TGCAGTGCTAAAGATCACAGCACCGGGGAGCTGTTTTTT | CSAKDHSTGELFF | TRBJ2-2 | - | - | TRBV20-1
TGCAGCGTTGCAACCGGGACAGTCCCTAATTCACCCCTCCACTTT | CSVATGTVPNSPLHF | TRBJ1-6 | few | TRBD1 | TRBV29-1
TGTGCCAGCAGTTTAGGGTTCGTGGGACAGGGGGCCTACGAGCAGTACTTC | CASSLGFVGQGAYEQYF | TRBJ2-7 | many | TRBD1 | TRBV28
TGTGCCAGCAGCCATTTCAACCCCGGGACTCTTCCTCGGGGCGAGCAGTACTTC | CASSHFNPGTLPRGEQYF | TRBJ2-7 | few | - | TRBV3-1
TGTGCCTGGAACTGGCAGACTAGCGGACCCTACGAGCAGTACTTC | CAWNWQTSGPYEQYF | TRBJ2-7 | many | TRBD2 | TRBV30
TGTGCCAGCAGTTTACTAGACAGGGCGGACACTGAAGCTTTCTTT | CASSLLDRADTEAFF | TRBJ1-1 | - | TRBD1 | TRBV6-8
TGTGCCAGCAGCACTCGCTTAGCGGGGGGACAAGAGACCCAGTACTTC | CASSTRLAGGQETQYF | TRBJ2-5 | many | TRBD2 | TRBV12-3/TRBV12-4
TGTGCCAGCAGACCGAGGACAGGGCCAGAGGTCCTGAAAGCTTTCTTT | CASRPRTGPEVLKAFF | TRBJ1-1 | many | TRBD1 | TRBV6-1
TGCGCCAGCAGCTTGGCCGAGGGGGGCCAGCCCCAGCATTTT | CASSLAEGGQPQHF | TRBJ1-5 | - | - | TRBV5-1
TGTGCCAGCAGAGGGGGGCCGAGGGGGACTGAAGCTTTCTTT | CASRGGPRGTEAFF | TRBJ1-1 | many | - | TRBV11-2
TGTGCCAGCACCCTGGGAATTACTAACTCCTACGAGCAGTACTTC | CASTLGITNSYEQYF | TRBJ2-7 | many | - | TRBV28
TGTGCCAGCAGTTACGGGCCAGGGTTACTGCCAGAGACCCAGTACTTC | CASSYGPGLLPETQYF | TRBJ2-5 | few | - | TRBV6-5
TGTGCCAGCAGGGGGGACAAGTTCTACAATGAAAAACTGTTTTTT | CASRGDKFYNEKLFF | TRBJ1-4 | many | - | TRBV27
TGTGCCAGCAGTCGGACAGCGACTAGCGGGTCCTACGAGCAGTACTTC | CASSRTATSGSYEQYF | TRBJ2-7 | - | TRBD2 | TRBV27
TGCGCCAGCAGCTTGGACGGACTGAACACTGAAGCTTTCTTT | CASSLDGLNTEAFF | TRBJ1-1 | few | - | TRBV5-1
TGTGCCAGCAGTTTTCAGGGGGGGCGTCGAGAGGGCTACACCTTC | CASSFQGGRREGYTF | TRBJ1-2 | few | TRBD1 | TRBV6-2/TRBV6-3
TGTGCCAGCAGCGTGGCCTACAGGGTTTCGGGCACCGGGGAGCTGTTTTTT | CASSVAYRVSGTGELFF | TRBJ2-2 | many | - | TRBV9
TGTGCCAGCAGTCCCGGACAGACCTATGGCTACACCTTC | CASSPGQTYGYTF | TRBJ1-2 | many | - | TRBV6-1
TGTGCCAGCAGCCAAGAATGGACCGGCAGTAACTACGAGCAGTACTTC | CASSQEWTGSNYEQYF | TRBJ2-7 | - | - | TRBV4-2
TGTGCCAGCAGTCTGCTCCAGTTACGCGGGAGTCCCCGCACAGATACGCAGTATTTT | CASSLLQLRGSPRTDTQYF | TRBJ2-3 | few | TRBD2 | TRBV28
TGTGCCAGCAGCCAGGCCCAAAGGCAGCCCCAGCATTTT | CASSQAQRQPQHF | TRBJ1-5 | - | - | TRBV3-1
TGTGCCAGCAGTCGGGACTTTTCTGAGTACCCTGAAGCTTTCTTT | CASSRDFSEYPEAFF | TRBJ1-1 | many | - | TRBV12-3/TRBV12-4
TGTGCCAGCAGTTTGGCGCCGAACCGGGTCATTAACTATGGCTACACCTTC | CASSLAPNRVINYGYTF | TRBJ1-2 | many | - | TRBV12-3/TRBV12-4
TGTGCCAGACAAGGCCCGGGGGCCGGCACTGAAGCTTTCTTT | CARQGPGAGTEAFF | TRBJ1-1 | - | - | TRBV27
TGTGCCAGCAGTCCACCGGGACTAGCGGGAGGGTTTGAGCAGTTCTTC | CASSPPGLAGGFEQFF | TRBJ2-1 | - | TRBD2 | TRBV28
TGTGCCAGCAGTTTCCCCGGGAAGATAACTAGCGGGAGAGGCGGTAACACCGGGGAGCTGTTTTTT | CASSFPGKITSGRGGNTGELFF | TRBJ2-2 | - | TRBD2 | TRBV6-5
TGTGCCACCAGTGAATCGACAGGTAGCAATCAGCCCCAGCATTTT | CATSESTGSNQPQHF | TRBJ1-5 | few | - | TRBV24-1
TGTGCCAGCAGCTTAGGGGGAGGCTATGTCTACACCTTC | CASSLGGGYVYTF | TRBJ1-2 | - | - | TRBV7-2
TGCAGTGCTAGAGTTTATAGCGGGAGGGCCACCGGGGAGCTGTTTTTT | CSARVYSGRATGELFF | TRBJ2-2 | - | TRBD2 | TRBV20-1
TGTGCCTGGAGTGCTTCGGGTGGCTACACCTTC | CAWSASGGYTF | TRBJ1-2 | many | - | TRBV30
TGTGCCAGCCGCAGGGGGAGGACTTCCCAAAATGAAAAACTGTTTTTT | CASRRGRTSQNEKLFF | TRBJ1-4 | - | TRBD1 | TRBV13
TGTGCCACCAGCAGAGATATCGACAGTTCCTACGAGCAGTACTTC | CATSRDIDSSYEQYF | TRBJ2-7 | - | - | TRBV15
TGTGCCAGCAGCCAAGGGGACAGGGCCAACACTGAAGCTTTCTTT | CASSQGDRANTEAFF | TRBJ1-1 | - | TRBD1 | TRBV4-2
TGTGCCAGTAGTATAGTACAGGGGGCAGGTACTGAAGCTTTCTTT | CASSIVQGAGTEAFF | TRBJ1-1 | - | TRBD1 | TRBV19
TGTGCCAGCAGTCTTAGGGCTCAGCCCCAGCATTTT | CASSLRAQPQHF | TRBJ1-5 | - | - | TRBV6-1
TGTGCCAGCAGTCCCGGGACAGGGGCGAACACTGAAGCTTTCTTT | CASSPGTGANTEAFF | TRBJ1-1 | many | TRBD1 | TRBV28
TGTGCCAGCAGTTTAACCGGGACAGGAGTACTCGATACTGGAAACACCATATATTTT | CASSLTGTGVLDTGNTIYF | TRBJ1-3 | - | TRBD1 | TRBV6-5
TGTGCCAGCAGACTACAGGGGGCGCGTACCAATGAGCAGTTCTTC | CASRLQGARTNEQFF | TRBJ2-1 | - | TRBD1 | TRBV6-1
TGTGCCACCAGTGATGGCCCTGGCTACACCTTC | CATSDGPGYTF | TRBJ1-2 | many | - | TRBV24-1
TGTGCCAGCAGTGTACCGGCTAGCAATCAGCCCCAGCATTTT | CASSVPASNQPQHF | TRBJ1-5 | many | - | TRBV2
TGTGCCAGCAGCCAAGCCTGGACATCGAACACTGAAGCTTTCTTT | CASSQAWTSNTEAFF | TRBJ1-1 | - | - | TRBV3-1
TGTGCCAGCGTGCCGCTGGGCGGGGGCAACGCAGATACGCAGTATTTT | CASVPLGGGNADTQYF | TRBJ2-3 | - | - | TRBV28
TGTGCCTGGAGTGTACCCACAGGGAAAGAGACCCAGTACTTC | CAWSVPTGKETQYF | TRBJ2-5 | many | - | TRBV30
TGTGCCAGCAGCTTGGGGACAGGGAACACTGAAGCTTTCTTT | CASSLGTGNTEAFF | TRBJ1-1 | many | TRBD1 | TRBV11-2
TGTGCCAGCAGTTCGATAGGCAGGGGCGCCTACGAGCAGTACTTC | CASSSIGRGAYEQYF | TRBJ2-7 | - | - | TRBV6-2/TRBV6-3
TGTGCCAGCAGAGCATCCCAGGCACCACGTCATGAAGCTTTCTTT | CASRASQAPRHEAFF | TRBJ1-1 | many | - | TRBV12-3/TRBV12-4
TGTGCCAGCAGCAGGTCCGGGACAGCTAGCTACGAGCAGTACTTC | CASSRSGTASYEQYF | TRBJ2-7 | few | TRBD1 | TRBV14
TGTGCCAGCAGCCAACTGGACAGACCTCGCGACCGTGAAGCTTTCTTT | CASSQLDRPRDREAFF | TRBJ1-1 | few | - | TRBV14
TGTGCCAGCACTGGTGAGAACACTGAAGCTTTCTTT | CASTGENTEAFF | TRBJ1-1 | many | - | TRBV2
TGTGCCAGCAGCGGAGGGGGTAGAGGTGAGACCCAGTACTTC | CASSGGGRGETQYF | TRBJ2-5 | many | - | TRBV9
TGTGCCATCTCCGAGGGGGGGAACCAGCCCCAGCATTTT | CAISEGGNQPQHF | TRBJ1-5 | - | - | TRBV10-3
TGTGCCAGCAGTTTACGACACTCGGGGGTAGCCAAAAACATTCAGTACTTC | CASSLRHSGVAKNIQYF | TRBJ2-4 | many | - | TRBV27
TGTGCCAGCACCACCCTGTGGGGGGCGTGGGAAGAGACCCAGTACTTC | CASTTLWGAWEETQYF | TRBJ2-5 | many | - | TRBV28
TGCGCCAGCAGCTTCCAAGGGGAGTTGGAGACCCAGTACTTC | CASSFQGELETQYF | TRBJ2-5 | - | - | TRBV5-1
TGTGCCAGCAGTTACAGGAGGAGCAATCAGCCCCAGCATTTT | CASSYRRSNQPQHF | TRBJ1-5 | many | - | TRBV6-5
TGCAGTGCTATCCATCAGGGGGGATCGGGTGGCTACACCTTC | CSAIHQGGSGGYTF | TRBJ1-2 | few | TRBD1 | TRBV20-1